This TCR beta chain was obtained from a study of T cells in Graves' hyperthyroidism and ophthalmopathy. Study-level findings and limits: Ophthalmopathy, as predicted by the model, came a median roughly 6.5 months after the prediction. Among clonotypes expanded in thyroid above 0.001, most were also found in blood.

This CDR3 has 19 amino acids. Germline V gives CDR1 SGHRS, CDR2 YFSETQ. The V end lost 5 bases, the J end lost 0 bases, and 25 bases lay between the germline ends. This clonotype appeared many times. Antigen specificity is unknown. RNA transcripts gave rise to amplified TCR beta CDR3 regions. Carried out on the TCR CDR3, a first-round RT-PCR used the HTBI primer set. TCRdb itself ran the multiplex PCR reads through MiXCR, one entry per CDR3 protein. Among 250,000 to 300,000 distinct CDR3 sequences listed, roughly 19% were seen once. The chain couples TRBV5-1 to TRBJ2-3; the D is unclear. This TCR was sampled from a man aged 50 or older with Graves' ophthalmopathy. Sequencing was done on a sample of blood. DNA for the CDR3: TGCGCCAGCAGACCCAGTCTAGGATATCGGAGCTCTAGCACAGATACGCAGTATTTT. Its protein product is CASRPSLGYRSSSTDTQYF.